One sample yielded the 29 T cell receptor beta chains listed below, sequenced in a study of shared clonotypes between healthy human individuals. Some clones are missing from TCRdb's copy, which holds only in-frame ones; the method was immunoSEQ multiplex PCR. Among nearly 2 million clones, about 95% were seen once, and the ten largest hold around 1%. Terminally differentiated effector memory CD45RA+ cells were excluded from the naive CD8 cells, which were CD45RO-negative and positively selected for CCR7. Sequenced material: naive CD8+ T cells sorted from blood. The source of these receptors is a man aged 18 to 35 in good health.

The genes are TRBV13 and TRBJ1-1; D is undetermined. V lost 1 base, J lost 3 bases, and 3 bases lay in between. This CDR3 contains 12 residues. Germline V gene sequence: CDR1 PRHDT, CDR2 FYEKMQ (reference sequence). The CDR3 DNA reads as TGTGCCAGCAGCTTAGTAGACACTGAAGCTTTCTTT. As protein: CASSLVDTEAFF.

V usage is TRBV29-1 and J usage is TRBJ1-1; 8 bases match TRBD1. The V gene's germline CDR1 is SQVTM and CDR2 ANQGSEA. The V gene end was trimmed by 6 bases and the J gene end by 4 bases; junction bases not matched to a gene: 10. There are 14 residues in the CDR3. DNA of the CDR3: TGCAGCGTCCCCCAGGGCGGACAGGGCACTGAAGCTTTCTTT. Its translation is CSVPQGGQGTEAFF.

The CDR3 DNA sequence: TGTGCCAGTAGTATGTGGACAGGGGACTACGAGCAGTACTTC. Residues: CASSMWTGDYEQYF. The chain has TRBV19 and TRBJ2-7, with TRBD1 identical over 9 bases. V was clipped by 3 bases and J by 3 bases; unmatched bases: 3. The CDR3 loop spans 14 amino acids. Germline V gene data show CDR1 as LNHDA and CDR2 as SQIVND (reference sequence).

The rearrangement joins TRBV6-1 to TRBJ1-6, with 9 bases identical to TRBD1. The CDR3 is 15 residues long. Unmatched junction bases numbered 10, after V lost 6 bases and J lost 10 bases. Per germline, CDR1 MNHNS and CDR2 SASEGT. The CDR3 DNA sequence: TGTGCCAGCAGCGACCGGGACAGGGATGTGTCACCCCTCCACTTT. Translated, it gives CASSDRDRDVSPLHF.

This chain links TRBV10-1 with TRBJ1-1; weak D call: TRBD1 (5 bases). Trimming pared 2 bases from V and 2 bases from J, leaving 15 bases between. Germline-derived CDR1 and CDR2 are WNHNN and SYGVQD (reference sequence). The CDR3 is 16 amino acids. In DNA, the CDR3 is TGCGCCAGCAGTGAGACCCCGACAGCGAGTAACACTGAAGCTTTCTTT. Encoded protein: CASSETPTASNTEAFF.

On this clone itself: The same CDR3 can be traced to other DNA sequences in this sample. The genes are TRBV4-3 and TRBJ2-1, with a weak D call TRBD2 (5 bases). Germline lookup yields CDR1 LGHNA and CDR2 YSLEER. The V and J ends lost 0 bases and 9 bases respectively, with 9 bases between them. The length of the CDR3 is 13 residues. This CDR3 reads CASSQDGGTEQFF. CDR3 in DNA: TGCGCCAGCAGCCAAGATGGAGGCACTGAGCAGTTCTTC.

This sequence joins TRBV19 and TRBJ1-2; 9 bases map to TRBD1. The CDR3 runs to 17 residues. CDR1 and CDR2 (germline): LNHDA, SQIVND (reference sequence). The V gene end was trimmed by 5 bases and the J gene end by 3 bases; junction bases not matched to a gene: 13. CDR3 bases: TGTGCCAGTAGTCTCAACCGGGACAGGGCCCATCACTATGGCTACACCTTC. Translation gives CASSLNRDRAHHYGYTF.

V and J are TRBV27 and TRBJ2-1; weak D call: TRBD2 (6 bases). From germline, CDR1 is MNHEY and CDR2 SMNVEV (reference sequence). The V and J ends lost 2 bases and 4 bases respectively, with 12 bases between them. CDR3 length: 15 amino acids. The CDR3 DNA reads as TGTGCCAGCAGTTTAGGAGGGTATGCGTACAATGAGCAGTTCTTC. As protein: CASSLGGYAYNEQFF.

The rearrangement uses TRBV9 and TRBJ2-3, with a tentative D call TRBD2 (6 bases). CDR1 and CDR2 (germline): SGDLS, YYNGEE. CDR3 length equals 15 residues. With 0 bases removed from V and 4 bases from J, the gap between germline ends came to 12 bases. The CDR3 region has the DNA TGTGCCAGCAGCGTAGAGGCTAGCGCTTCAGATACGCAGTATTTT. Protein: CASSVEASASDTQYF.

The gene calls are TRBV4-1 and TRBJ2-7; D perhaps matches TRBD2 (7 bases). This CDR3 contains 15 residues. Germline lookup yields CDR1 MGHRA and CDR2 YSYEKL. The ends were cut back, 4 bases at V and 4 bases at J, with 17 bases in the middle. The CDR3 DNA sequence: TGCGCCAGCAGCCCTTTCGGGGGCGGGGGATACGAGCAGTACTTC. Amino acids: CASSPFGGGGYEQYF.

To note about this clone: This same CDR3 is encoded by further DNA sequences in the sample. The V gene is TRBV7-2, the J gene TRBJ2-3; 9 bases align to TRBD2. V trimming: 1 base; J trimming: 2 bases; junction bases outside the gene matches: 4. Germline V gene data show CDR1 as SGHTA and CDR2 as FQGNSA. CDR3 length: 16 amino acids. The DNA for the CDR3 is TGTGCCAGCAGCTTAGTCCTAGCGGGGTCCACAGATACGCAGTATTTT. Its translation: CASSLVLAGSTDTQYF.

This sequence joins TRBV27 and TRBJ2-5; weak D call: TRBD1 (5 bases). Germline V CDR1 and CDR2: MNHEY, SMNVEV (reference sequence). The CDR3 runs 15 residues. Trimming left V 2 bases short and J 2 bases short, with 12 bases between. This CDR3 is CASSLQVPGQETQYF. The CDR3 DNA reads as TGTGCCAGCAGTTTACAGGTCCCAGGGCAAGAGACCCAGTACTTC.

Worth noting for this clone: Other DNA sequences in the sample encode the same CDR3. The rearrangement joins TRBV27 to TRBJ2-7; D is unclear. Trimming removed 2 bases from V and 0 bases from J, with 5 bases in between. The CDR3 covers 13 residues. Germline CDR1 is MNHEY and CDR2 is SMNVEV (reference sequence). As DNA, the CDR3 is TGTGCCAGCAGTTTAACTTTCTCCTACGAGCAGTACTTC. Translation gives CASSLTFSYEQYF.

The chain carries TRBV7-9 and TRBJ1-4; TRBD1 might be the D (5 bases). The CDR3 extends over 15 amino acids. Trimming shortened V by 5 bases and J by 6 bases, and 16 bases separated the two germline ends. Looked up from germline, CDR1 is SEHNR and CDR2 is FQNEAQ (reference sequence). The CDR3 sequence is CASSRTSRVDEKLFF. Written as DNA, the CDR3 is TGTGCCAGCAGCCGGACCAGCAGGGTAGATGAAAAACTGTTTTTT.

The chain has TRBV4-3 and TRBJ1-2, with D perhaps matching TRBD1 (6 bases). Germline loops: CDR1 LGHNA, CDR2 YSLEER. The length of the CDR3 is 15 residues. Trimming shortened V by 4 bases and J by 3 bases, and 15 bases separated the two germline ends. CDR3 sequence: CASSPKHEGDYGYTF. The CDR3 DNA follows: TGCGCCAGCAGCCCGAAGCACGAGGGGGACTATGGCTACACCTTC.

The rearrangement joins TRBV9 to TRBJ2-7; TRBD2 matches at 8 bases. With 2 bases clipped from V and 2 bases from J, the junction kept 6 bases outside the gene matches. Germline CDR1 SGDLS, CDR2 YYNGEE. The CDR3 runs to 15 residues. CDR3 nucleotides: TGTGCCAGCAGCGTTAGCGGGGACGGAACCTACGAGCAGTACTTC. Translating it yields CASSVSGDGTYEQYF.

The rearrangement joins TRBV10-3 to TRBJ2-3; 8 nucleotides agree with TRBD2. V lost 2 bases and J lost 2; bases outside the gene matches: 9. The CDR3 covers 17 residues. Looked up from germline, CDR1 is ENHRY and CDR2 is SYGVKD. The DNA of the CDR3 is TGTGCCATCAGTGAGGATAAACTAGCGGACTTCACAGATACGCAGTATTTT. It encodes CAISEDKLADFTDTQYF.

The chain links TRBV5-4 to TRBJ2-1; D is possibly TRBD2 (6 bases). The CDR3 loop spans 16 amino acids. V shed 4 bases and J shed 3 bases, with 17 bases lying between them. Germline V lookup: CDR1 SGHNT, CDR2 YYREEE (reference sequence). DNA for the CDR3: TGTGCCAGCAGCCTTACGGCGGGAATCAGCTACAATGAGCAGTTCTTC. Encoded protein: CASSLTAGISYNEQFF. The complete variable domain, with remaining parts taken from reference TRBV5-4 and TRBJ2-1, reads ETGVTQSPTHLIKTRGQQVTLRCSSQSGHNTVSWYQQALGQGPQFIFQYYREEENGRGNFPPRFSGLQFPNYSSELNVNALELDDSALYLCASSLTAGISYNEQFFGPGTRLTVL.

This rearrangement joins TRBV6-1 to TRBJ2-1; no firm D call. Germline V gene data show CDR1 as MNHNS and CDR2 as SASEGT. With 9 bases removed from V and 4 bases from J, the gap between germline ends came to 19 bases. CDR3 length: 15 amino acids. CDR3 residues: CASRLYGSSYNEQFF. The CDR3 DNA follows: TGTGCCAGTAGACTTTACGGATCGTCGTACAATGAGCAGTTCTTC.

The chain joins TRBV4-3 to TRBJ1-2, with 9 bases matching TRBD1. With 0 bases clipped from V and 7 bases from J, the junction kept 6 bases outside the gene matches. Germline CDR1 is LGHNA and CDR2 is YSLEER. This CDR3 spans 15 amino acids. In DNA form, the CDR3 reads TGCGCCAGCAGCCAAGATGCAACAGGGGGCTTTGGCTACACCTTC. This codes for CASSQDATGGFGYTF.

V and J are TRBV6-5 and TRBJ2-7; D perhaps matches TRBD2 (6 bases). The CDR3 runs to 12 residues. Between the trimmed V and J ends, which lost 8 bases and 8 bases, there was a span of 16 bases. Germline-derived CDR1 and CDR2 are MNHEY and SVGAGI. The CDR3 here is CASGTSAVKQYF. As DNA, the CDR3 is TGTGCCAGCGGGACTTCCGCAGTCAAGCAGTACTTC.

The chain has TRBV16 and TRBJ2-7, with TRBD1 identical over 7 bases. Germline V gives CDR1 KGHSY, CDR2 FQNENV. The CDR3 covers 12 residues. The junction had 1 base not matched to a gene; V was cut back by 4 bases and J by 4 bases. CDR3 nucleotide sequence: TGTGCCAGCAGCCCCAGGGGGTACGAGCAGTACTTC. Protein: CASSPRGYEQYF.

The V gene is TRBV14, the J gene TRBJ1-2, with 7 bases matching TRBD1. The CDR3 has 15 residues. The trim removed 1 base at V and 7 bases at J, leaving 9 bases unmatched. CDR1 SGHDN and CDR2 FVKESK come from the germline V gene. CDR3 region: CASSQVSRGFSGYTF. DNA of the CDR3: TGTGCCAGCAGCCAAGTTAGCAGGGGGTTCTCTGGCTACACCTTC.

The gene calls are TRBV30 and TRBJ2-7; 7 bases are shared with TRBD1. The V gene's germline CDR1 is GTSNPN and CDR2 SVGIG (reference sequence). The junction had 19 bases not matched to a gene; V was cut back by 5 bases and J by 3 bases. This CDR3 is built from 17 residues. CDR3 in amino acids: CAWSSPDRANRSYEQYF. CDR3 bases: TGTGCCTGGTCGAGCCCCGACAGGGCCAATCGCAGCTACGAGCAGTACTTC.

V and J are TRBV27 and TRBJ2-7, with 9 positions matching TRBD1. CDR1 MNHEY and CDR2 SMNVEV come from the germline V gene (reference sequence). With V trimmed by 0 bases and J by 1 base, 4 bases remained unmatched. CDR3 length equals 16 residues. The CDR3, as DNA: TGTGCCAGCAGTTTATCGGCGACAGGGGGGTCCTACGAGCAGTACTTC. Its protein is CASSLSATGGSYEQYF.

The chain is built from TRBV5-6 and TRBJ1-1; 8 bases match TRBD1. There are 15 residues in the CDR3. Germline V gene sequence: CDR1 SGHDT, CDR2 YYEEEE. The junction had 7 bases not matched to a gene; V was cut back by 5 bases and J by 1 base. CDR3 coding DNA: TGTGCCAGCAGAAACGGACAGGGAGCGAACACTGAAGCTTTCTTT. Amino acids: CASRNGQGANTEAFF. The full variable domain, with the rest looked up from reference TRBV5-6 and TRBJ1-1, is DAGVTQSPTHLIKTRGQQVTLRCSPKSGHDTVSWYQQALGQGPQFIFQYYEEEERQRGNFPDRFSGHQFPNYSSELNVNALLLGDSALYLCASRNGQGANTEAFFGQGTRLTVV.

The V and J genes are TRBV16 and TRBJ1-5; weak D call: TRBD1 (6 bases). CDR1 is KGHSY, CDR2 FQNENV, per germline. V was clipped by 4 bases and J by 5 bases, with 15 bases between them. This CDR3 region has 15 residues. The CDR3 nucleotides read TGTGCCAGCAGCCCTCTTGGGGAGGGGGATCAGCCCCAGCATTTT. Amino acid sequence: CASSPLGEGDQPQHF.

The chain is built from TRBV11-2 and TRBJ2-2, with D uncertain. This CDR3 spans 17 amino acids. Trimming cost V 0 bases and J 0 bases, with 11 bases left between them. Germline-derived CDR1 and CDR2 are SGHAT and FQNNGV. The CDR3 region is CASSLDRFSANTGELFF. CDR3 DNA sequence: TGTGCCAGCAGCTTAGATCGTTTCTCAGCGAACACCGGGGAGCTGTTTTTT.

The chain links TRBV11-2 to TRBJ2-7, with a possible D match to TRBD2 (6 bases). V lost 4 bases and J 5 bases, leaving 12 bases between the germline ends. The CDR3 contains 13 residues. Germline CDR1 reads SGHAT; CDR2 reads FQNNGV. The CDR3 nucleotides are TGTGCCAGCAGCTCGACTAGTTTCCACGAGCAGTACTTC. It yields the protein CASSSTSFHEQYF.